A few counts support the clone carrying this TCR beta chain. What it binds is unknown. Each subset's genomic DNA was shared equally among a number of immunoSEQ plates. Sequencing was performed with immunoSEQ multiplex PCR; in TCRdb, only in-frame clones are kept and a portion is missing. The table has around 2,000,000 clones, 85% to 95% seen once. This sample stems from a study of shared clonotypes between healthy human individuals. Study-level results: The low donor count limited represented genetic and exposure-history diversity. Blood alone was sampled, and tissue repertoires likely differ.

The sequence was collected from a man in his late teens or twenties in good health. What was sequenced was naive CD4+ T cells sorted from blood. Subset of the sample: CD45RA+ positively selected.

DNA for the CDR3: TGTGCCAGCAGTGAATCCGCAGATACGCAGTATTTT. Protein: CASSESADTQYF. The V call is TRBV25-1, the J call TRBJ2-3, with D uncertain. The CDR3 sequence is 12 residues long. Trimming removed 1 base at V and 4 bases at J, with 3 bases between. Germline-derived CDR1 and CDR2 are MGHDK and SYGVNS.